This T cell receptor beta chain was recovered during a study of T cell changes during pregnancy in multiple sclerosis. This CDR3 is built from 16 residues. V was cut by 2 bases and J by 1 base, with 9 bases left in between. CDR1 is KGHSH and CDR2 is LQKENI in the germline V gene. The method was immunoSEQ multiplex PCR; TCRdb's version includes in-frame clones alone and lacks a portion of them. The table shows approximately 52,000 clones, with 92% occurring only once. Material: CD4+ T cells from peripheral blood mononuclear cells, obtained in the second trimester of pregnancy. The chain has TRBV18 and TRBJ1-6; D perhaps matches TRBD1 (6 bases). This TCR derives from a female donor in good health, enrolled as a control in a pregnancy study. The CDR3 nucleotides are TGTGCCAGCTCACCAAGGCAGGGGTCCTATAATTCACCCCTCCACTTT. The encoded protein is CASSPRQGSYNSPLHF.